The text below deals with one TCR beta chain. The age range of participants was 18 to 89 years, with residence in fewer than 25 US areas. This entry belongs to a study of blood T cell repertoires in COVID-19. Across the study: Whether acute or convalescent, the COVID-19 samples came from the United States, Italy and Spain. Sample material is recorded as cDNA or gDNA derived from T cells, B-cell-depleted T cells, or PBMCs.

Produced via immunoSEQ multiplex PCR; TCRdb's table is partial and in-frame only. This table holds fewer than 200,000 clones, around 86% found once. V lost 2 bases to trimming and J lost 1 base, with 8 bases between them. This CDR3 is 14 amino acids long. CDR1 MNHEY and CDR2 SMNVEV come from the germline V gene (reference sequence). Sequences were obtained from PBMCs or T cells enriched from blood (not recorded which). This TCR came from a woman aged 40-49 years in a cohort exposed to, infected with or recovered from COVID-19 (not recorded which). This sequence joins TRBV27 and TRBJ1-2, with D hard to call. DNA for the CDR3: TGTGCCAGCAGTTTACGGGAGGGTAACTATGGCTACACCTTC. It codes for CASSLREGNYGYTF.